A selection of T cell receptor beta chains follows, all from one sample in a study of blood T cell repertoires in COVID-19. Produced via immunoSEQ multiplex PCR; TCRdb's table is partial and in-frame only. The sample contains about 110,000 clones, less than 85% of which appear only once. The sample was peripheral blood. All receptors derive from a woman aged 35 to 49 with acute or convalescent COVID-19. The CDR3 runs from the conserved cysteine through the conserved F or W. Fields, in order: J gene, CDR3 length, D gene, V gene, clone size, CDR3 DNA, CDR3 protein. The D gene is left open where the match is weak. The size of a clone is reported for some rows only, either as once, few or many, or as a class for expanded clones.

TRBJ2-7 | 13 | TRBD2 | TRBV10-1 | NA | TGCGCCAGCAGTGCCGGACTAGTCACCGAGCAGTACTTC | CASSAGLVTEQYF
TRBJ2-3 | 15 | NA | TRBV7-9 | once | TGTGCCAGCAGTACTTGGACAGAAAGACTAGATACGCAGTATTTT | CASSTWTERLDTQYF
TRBJ1-1 | 13 | NA | TRBV9 | NA | TGTGCCAGCAGCGTTCAGGCCGACACTGAAGCTTTCTTT | CASSVQADTEAFF
TRBJ2-2 | 15 | TRBD1 | TRBV9 | NA | TGTGCCAGCAGCGTAGACGGGACAGACACCGGGGAGCTGTTTTTT | CASSVDGTDTGELFF
TRBJ2-6 | 16 | TRBD2 | TRBV5-1 | NA | TGCGCCAGCAGCTTCGAGGGGAGGGCTGGGGCCAACGTCCTGACTTTC | CASSFEGRAGANVLTF
TRBJ1-4 | 13 | NA | TRBV7-9 | once | TGTGCCAGCGAAAGACTATCAAATGAAAAACTGTTTTTT | CASERLSNEKLFF
TRBJ2-7 | 15 | TRBD1 | TRBV5-5 | NA | TGTGCCAGCAGCTCTCCGGGACAGGGGAGCTACGAGCAGTACTTC | CASSSPGQGSYEQYF
TRBJ2-3 | 17 | NA | TRBV5-5 | NA | TGTGCCAGCAGCTTGGCCCCCGGTGGCGGGGTCACAGATACGCAGTATTTT | CASSLAPGGGVTDTQYF
TRBJ1-1 | 15 | TRBD1 | TRBV4-1 | NA | TGCGCCAGCAGCCGAGGACAGGGGATCGACACTGAAGCTTTCTTT | CASSRGQGIDTEAFF
TRBJ1-1 | 16 | TRBD1 | TRBV19 | NA | TGTGCCAGCATACAAAACGAAGGACAGGGGGAAACTGAAGCTTTCTTT | CASIQNEGQGETEAFF
TRBJ2-6 | 15 | NA | TRBV19 | NA | TGTGCCAGTAGTATAGAGGCCTCTGGGGCCAACGTCCTGACTTTC | CASSIEASGANVLTF
TRBJ2-6 | 18 | NA | TRBV21-1 | once | TGTGCCAGCTCCGGGACAGGGGGCGCCGGATTCGGGGCCAACGTCCTGACTTTC | CASSGTGGAGFGANVLTF
TRBJ1-1 | 15 | NA | TRBV7-9 | NA | TGTGCCAGCAGCCCGGACCCTACAGGGAGCACTGAAGCTTTCTTT | CASSPDPTGSTEAFF
TRBJ2-2 | 14 | NA | TRBV6-4 | NA | TGTGCCAGCAGTGCCGAACAGGGTAACGGGGAGCTGTTTTTT | CASSAEQGNGELFF
TRBJ2-3 | 16 | NA | TRBV24-1 | NA | TGTGCCACCAGTGATGCCAGGGGCACGGAATTCTATACGCAGTATTTT | CATSDARGTEFYTQYF
TRBJ2-5 | 13 | TRBD2 | TRBV7-3 | NA | TGTGCCAGCAGCCCCCGGGGGGGGGAGACCCAGTACTTC | CASSPRGGETQYF
TRBJ2-3 | 16 | NA | TRBV5-6 | few | TGTGCCAGCCACCTGTCCGTGGGCCTGACCACAGATACGCAGTATTTT | CASHLSVGLTTDTQYF
TRBJ1-2 | 11 | NA | TRBV29-1 | NA | TGCAGCGTTGATGGGACAAAAGGCTACACCTTC | CSVDGTKGYTF
TRBJ2-3 | 14 | TRBD2 | TRBV3-1/TRBV3-2 | few | TGTGCCAGCGCGGGGCGGGGGTTTACAGATACGCAGTATTTT | CASAGRGFTDTQYF
TRBJ1-2 | 13 | NA | TRBV7-9 | NA | TGTGCCAGCAGCCTCAGTTCTAACTATGGCTACACCTTC | CASSLSSNYGYTF
TRBJ2-7 | 12 | TRBD1 | TRBV9 | NA | TGTGCCAGCAGCGTAGATGGACAGGGATTGTACTTC | CASSVDGQGLYF
TRBJ2-3 | 16 | TRBD2 | TRBV5-4 | NA | TGTGCCAGCAGCTCCGAGCGGGGGGGCGTATCAGATACGCAGTATTTT | CASSSERGGVSDTQYF
TRBJ1-1 | 14 | NA | TRBV3-1/TRBV3-2 | few | TGTGCCAGCAGCCGGGACATATTGAACACTGAAGCTTTCTTT | CASSRDILNTEAFF
TRBJ2-2 | 16 | NA | TRBV11-1 | NA | TGTGCCAGCAGCTGGCCCAGGGGCGAGAACACCGGGGAGCTGTTTTTT | CASSWPRGENTGELFF
TRBJ2-2 | 13 | NA | TRBV7-9 | NA | TGTGCCGGGGCCTACGGCAACACCGGGGAGCTGTTTTTT | CAGAYGNTGELFF
TRBJ1-4 | 16 | TRBD1 | TRBV13 | NA | TGTGCCAGCAGCTTAGGCGGACAGGCCCGCCGGAGGAAACTGTTTTTT | CASSLGGQARRRKLFF
TRBJ2-4 | 15 | TRBD2 | TRBV5-1 | NA | TGCGCCAGCAGCCCCAGGACTAGCAACCCGGACATTCAGTACTTC | CASSPRTSNPDIQYF
TRBJ1-5 | 14 | NA | TRBV4-3 | NA | TGCGCCAGCAGCCAAGAGGAAGGGGATCAGCCCCAGCATTTT | CASSQEEGDQPQHF
TRBJ2-7 | 16 | TRBD1 | TRBV27 | NA | TGTGCCAGCAAGCTATTTCAGGGGGCTGTTGGTTACGAGCAGTACTTC | CASKLFQGAVGYEQYF
TRBJ2-7 | 15 | TRBD1 | TRBV7-2 | NA | TGTGCCAGCAAAGAAGGTGGACAGGGGGCCTACGAGCAGTACTTC | CASKEGGQGAYEQYF
TRBJ2-2 | 15 | TRBD2 | TRBV7-7 | NA | TGTGCCAGCAGCTACGGGGGGGCGGTCACCGGGGAGCTGTTTTTT | CASSYGGAVTGELFF
TRBJ2-5 | 14 | TRBD1 | TRBV19 | NA | TGTGCCAGTTCTCATACAGGGGCAGGAGAGACCCAGTACTTC | CASSHTGAGETQYF
TRBJ1-6 | 14 | NA | TRBV7-2 | NA | TGTGCCAGCAGCTTAAACTATTTCAATTCACCCCTCCACTTT | CASSLNYFNSPLHF
TRBJ2-3 | 14 | NA | TRBV10-3 | NA | TGTGCCATCAGTGTTAGGACAGAAGCAGATACGCAGTATTTT | CAISVRTEADTQYF
TRBJ2-3 | 13 | NA | TRBV7-2 | NA | TGTGCCAGCAGCGCCAGTGCAGCGGATACGCAGTATTTT | CASSASAADTQYF
TRBJ2-3 | 15 | TRBD2 | TRBV10-3 | NA | TGTGCCATCAGCCCTAGCGGAGCTAGCACAGATACGCAGTATTTT | CAISPSGASTDTQYF
TRBJ2-1 | 15 | TRBD2 | TRBV9 | NA | TGTGCCAGCAGTCTAGCGGGAAGCTCCTACAATGAGCAGTTCTTC | CASSLAGSSYNEQFF
TRBJ2-5 | 14 | NA | TRBV6-2/TRBV6-3 | NA | TGTGCCAGCAGTTTATTGACAGGAAGAAAGACCCAGTACTTC | CASSLLTGRKTQYF
TRBJ1-6 | 13 | NA | TRBV28 | NA | TGTGCCAGCAGAACACGACAGAATTCACCCCTCCACTTT | CASRTRQNSPLHF
TRBJ2-1 | 18 | TRBD2 | TRBV4-1 | once | TGCGCCAGCAGCCAAGTTCTAGCGGGACTAGCGGGGAAAAATGAGCAGTTCTTC | CASSQVLAGLAGKNEQFF
TRBJ2-5 | 13 | NA | TRBV5-6 | NA | TGTGCCAGCAGCTTAGGACAGATCCCTTCCCAGTACTTC | CASSLGQIPSQYF
TRBJ1-2 | 16 | NA | TRBV7-2 | NA | TGTGCCAGCAGCTTAGAGTCAACCGATCTCAGTCATGGCTACACCTTC | CASSLESTDLSHGYTF
TRBJ1-2 | 16 | TRBD1 | TRBV4-3 | NA | TGCGCCAGCAGCCCCCAGGGAACACAGGGGGCGCGCGGCTACACCTTC | CASSPQGTQGARGYTF
TRBJ2-7 | 15 | NA | TRBV2 | once | TGTGCCAGCAGGGAAGGGGCCGCGAGCTCCTACGAGCAGTACTTC | CASREGAASSYEQYF
TRBJ1-4 | 13 | TRBD1 | TRBV6-5 | few | TGTGCCGCCGGGGACAGACCGAATGAAAAACTGTTTTTT | CAAGDRPNEKLFF
TRBJ1-5 | 14 | NA | TRBV28 | NA | TGTGCCAGCAGGACGACTACAGGGACTCAGCCCCAGCATTTT | CASRTTTGTQPQHF
TRBJ1-2 | 14 | NA | TRBV7-2 | many | TGTGCCAGCAGCTTAGGGACAGTTAACTATGGCTACACCTTC | CASSLGTVNYGYTF
TRBJ1-4 | 14 | NA | TRBV19 | NA | TGTGCCAGTAGCCCTAGTAGGATGAGCGAAAAACTGTTTTTT | CASSPSRMSEKLFF
TRBJ1-1 | 14 | TRBD1 | TRBV18 | NA | TGTGCCAGCTCACCGGACAGGCCGAACACTGAAGCTTTCTTT | CASSPDRPNTEAFF
TRBJ2-5 | 16 | NA | TRBV3-1/TRBV3-2 | NA | TGTGCCAGCAGCCAACCGCGCGGGGCGGTGGCGGAGACCCAGTACTTC | CASSQPRGAVAETQYF
TRBJ1-5 | 15 | NA | TRBV7-2 | NA | TGTGCCAGCAGCATAGGACCAGACTGGAATCAGCCCCAGCATTTT | CASSIGPDWNQPQHF
TRBJ1-5 | 16 | TRBD1 | TRBV2 | many | TGTGCCAGCAGAAATGGACAGGGGTTAAGCAATCAGCCCCAGCATTTT | CASRNGQGLSNQPQHF
TRBJ2-3 | 15 | TRBD2 | TRBV7-6 | NA | TGTGCCAGCAGCTTAACTAGCGGGGGGGCAGATACGCAGTATTTT | CASSLTSGGADTQYF
TRBJ1-3 | 18 | NA | TRBV2 | few | TGTGCCAGCAGTGAAAGGAGGCTAAGACCGAACGGAGGAAACACCATATATTTT | CASSERRLRPNGGNTIYF